What follows are 12 T cell receptor beta chains derived from one specimen sequenced in a study of T cells in Graves' hyperthyroidism and ophthalmopathy (dated by TCRdb to between 2018 and 2020). The library relied on multiplex PCR. For sequencing, an Illumina HiSeq 2000 was employed. The TCR beta CDR3 regions were amplified from the RNA transcripts. The first round of RT-PCR for the TCR CDR3 was performed with the HTBI primer set and the Qiagen OneStep RT-PCR kit. TCRdb handled the public reads itself, with Q25 trimming in fastp and clone calling in MiXCR, and kept productive beta chains. Identical CDR3 protein sequences are pooled into one entry, listed with their most common genes and DNA. The sample profile shows 600,000 to 650,000 distinct CDR3 sequences; 20% of them were found once. The ten most abundant clones make up 30% to 40% of the sample. What was sequenced was blood. Receptors originate from a man between 25 and 39 years old with Graves' ophthalmopathy.

The chain employs TRBV15 and TRBJ2-7, with D perhaps TRBD2 (6 bases). V lost 1 base and J lost 5, with 18 bases in between. Germline CDR1 reads LNHNV; CDR2 reads YYDKDF (reference sequence). The CDR3 loop spans 16 amino acids. The CDR3 is CATSRGTGAVGHEQYF. The CDR3 nucleotides read TGTGCCACCAGCAGAGGCACGGGAGCGGTAGGGCACGAGCAGTACTTC.

The V call is TRBV12-3 or TRBV12-4, the J call TRBJ2-5; 9 bases line up with TRBD1. V gave up 6 bases and J gave up 2 bases; unmatched junction bases: 4. The CDR3 extends over 14 amino acids. The CDR3 reads CASSRGTGQETQYF. The CDR3 bases are TGTGCCAGCAGCCGCGGGACAGGGCAAGAGACCCAGTACTTC.

This clonotype was picked up many times. V is TRBV19 and J is TRBJ2-7, with D hard to call. The V gene lost 5 bases and the J gene lost 4 bases, with 9 bases spanning the gap. Germline assignment: CDR1 LNHDA and CDR2 SQIVND (reference sequence). The CDR3 length is 12 residues. This CDR3 is CASSGSQYEQYF. The CDR3 DNA reads TGTGCCAGTAGTGGCAGTCAGTACGAGCAGTACTTC.

This clonotype occurred many times. The gene calls are TRBV5-1 and TRBJ2-7, with D possibly TRBD1 on 6 matching bases. The germline CDR1 and CDR2 sequences are SGHRS and YFSETQ. The CDR3 sequence is 13 residues long. V was clipped by 6 bases and J by 3 bases, with 13 bases between them. The CDR3 reads CASKPTGRYEQYF. The CDR3 DNA reads as TGCGCCAGCAAACCGACAGGCCGCTACGAGCAGTACTTC.

The chain employs TRBV3-2 and TRBJ1-3; the D call in the table, TRBD1, was not verified against the DNA. TRBV3-2 is listed as a pseudogene. The CDR3 spans 16 residues. CDR3 sequence reads: CASSLRTGHSGNTIYF. CDR3 DNA sequence: TGTGCCAGCAGCTTAAGGACAGGCCACTCTGGAAACACCATATATTTT.

A few counts support this clonotype. V gene TRBV6-1 combines with J gene TRBJ1-1; a possible D gene is TRBD1 (5 bases). The CDR3 has 17 amino acids. Germline V gene lookup returns CDR1 MNHNS and CDR2 SASEGT. V lost 6 bases, J lost 6 bases, and 26 bases lay in between. The CDR3 spells CASRPLRDPLLNAEAFF. CDR3 in DNA: TGTGCCAGCAGACCCCTTCGGGACCCTCTCTTGAATGCTGAAGCTTTCTTT.

This clonotype has ten or more counts. This chain connects TRBV6-4 to TRBJ2-7, with D perhaps matching TRBD2 (5 bases). Between the trimmed V and J ends, which lost 0 bases and 1 base, there was a span of 7 bases. CDR1 is MRHNA, CDR2 SNTAGT, per germline. There are 14 residues in the CDR3. The CDR3 DNA reads TGTGCCAGCAGTGACTCCGGGGAGTCCTACGAGCAGTACTTC. Its protein is CASSDSGESYEQYF.

In this sample, this clonotype turned up many times. The CDR3 coding sequence is TGTGCCAGCAGTCCATCCGGAGGGGACCGAGGCGACGAGCAGTACTTC. This encodes CASSPSGGDRGDEQYF. This chain uses TRBV28 with TRBJ2-7, with D perhaps matching TRBD2 (6 bases). CDR3 length: 16 amino acids. Between the trimmed V and J ends, which lost 5 bases and 5 bases, there was a span of 22 bases. Germline lookup yields CDR1 MDHEN and CDR2 SYDVKM.

The chain recombines TRBV28 with TRBJ2-7, with TRBD1 matching over 10 bases. The J segment lost 0 bases and the V segment lost 6 bases, leaving 5 bases of the junction unmatched. The germline CDR1 and CDR2 sequences are MDHEN and SYDVKM. There are 15 residues in the CDR3. DNA of the CDR3: TGTGCCAGCAGACATGGACAGGGGGTCTCCTACGAGCAGTACTTC. Amino acid sequence: CASRHGQGVSYEQYF.

The chain couples TRBV20-1 to TRBJ2-1; no clear D gene. Trimming cost V 2 bases and J 0 bases, with 8 bases left between them. Germline CDR1 is DFQATT and CDR2 is SNEGSKA (reference sequence). The CDR3 sequence is 14 residues long. The CDR3 here is CSARKGSSYNEQFF. The CDR3 region has the DNA TGCAGTGCTAGAAAAGGCAGCTCCTACAATGAGCAGTTCTTC.

This clonotype has only a few counts. The chain joins TRBV6-1 to TRBJ2-2, with 8 positions matching TRBD1. This CDR3 is 13 amino acids long. CDR1 is MNHNS, CDR2 SASEGT, per germline. In DNA, the CDR3 is TGTGCAGTGGTCCAGGGGGCTTCCGGGGAGCTGTTTTTT. It translates to CAVVQGASGELFF.

This clonotype was seen a handful of times. The chain joins TRBV20-1 to TRBJ1-2; TRBD1 aligns across 8 bases. Trimming removed 5 bases from V and 4 bases from J; junction bases left unmatched: 6. In germline, CDR1 is DFQATT, CDR2 SNEGSKA (reference sequence). The CDR3 is 13 amino acids. The CDR3 sequence: CSALDRGGYGYTF. In DNA, the CDR3 is TGCAGTGCTCTAGACAGGGGAGGCTATGGCTACACCTTC.